Here is one T cell receptor (beta chain) with its context. This record comes from a study of shared clonotypes between healthy human individuals. Germline CDR1 and CDR2: SGHNT and YYREEE (reference sequence). The V gene end was trimmed by 4 bases and the J gene end by 1 base; junction bases not matched to a gene: 0. There are 13 residues in the CDR3. Sequenced by immunoSEQ multiplex PCR; TCRdb stores in-frame clones only, minus some. The table records about 980,000 clones, less than 85% of them present only once. The receptor was derived from a man younger than 35 in good health. The sample taken for sequencing was memory CD4+ T cells sorted from blood. Described subset: CD45RA-negative fraction. The chain has TRBV5-4 and TRBJ2-5, with 8 positions matching TRBD2. The CDR3 sequence: CASSRGGQETQYF. The CDR3 DNA is TGTGCCAGCAGCCGGGGGGGCCAAGAGACCCAGTACTTC.